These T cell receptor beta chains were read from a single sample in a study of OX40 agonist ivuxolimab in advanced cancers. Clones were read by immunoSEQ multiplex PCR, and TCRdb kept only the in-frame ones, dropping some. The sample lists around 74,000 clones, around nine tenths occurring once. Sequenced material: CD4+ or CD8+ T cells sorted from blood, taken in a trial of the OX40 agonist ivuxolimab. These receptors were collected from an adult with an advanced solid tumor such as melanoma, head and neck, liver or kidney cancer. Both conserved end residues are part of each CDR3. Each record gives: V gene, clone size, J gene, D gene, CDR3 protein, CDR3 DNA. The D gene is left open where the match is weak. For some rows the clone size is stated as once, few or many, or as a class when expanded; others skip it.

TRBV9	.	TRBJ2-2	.	CASNHGSSGYTGELFF	TGTGCCAGCAACCATGGGAGCAGCGGATACACCGGGGAGCTGTTTTTT
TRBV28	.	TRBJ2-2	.	CASSLRGTFPGELFF	TGTGCCAGCAGTTTACGGGGAACTTTCCCCGGGGAGCTGTTTTTT
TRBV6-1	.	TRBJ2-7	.	CASSSPSYEQYF	TGTGCCAGCAGTTCCCCTAGCTACGAGCAGTACTTC
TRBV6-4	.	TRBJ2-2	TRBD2	CATRGLAFTGELFF	TGTGCCACACGGGGACTAGCGTTCACCGGGGAGCTGTTTTTT
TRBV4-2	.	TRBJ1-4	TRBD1	CASSQPHRGTDFNWREKLFF	TGTGCCAGCAGCCAACCCCACAGGGGGACAGACTTTAACTGGAGGGAAAAACTGTTTTTT
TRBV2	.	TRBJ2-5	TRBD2	CASSDGGGYQETQYF	TGTGCCAGCAGTGACGGCGGGGGTTACCAAGAGACCCAGTACTTC
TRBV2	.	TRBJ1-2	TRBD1	CARGTASNYGYTF	TGTGCCAGGGGGACAGCCTCTAACTATGGCTACACCTTC
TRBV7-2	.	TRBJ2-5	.	CASSPQAGTQYF	TGTGCCAGCAGCCCACAAGCCGGGACCCAGTACTTC
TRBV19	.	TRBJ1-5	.	CASRSNYGSSNQPQHF	TGTGCCAGTAGGTCGAATTATGGGTCTAGCAATCAGCCCCAGCATTTT
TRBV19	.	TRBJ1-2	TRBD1	CASTMTGGFYGYTF	TGTGCCAGTACCATGACAGGGGGCTTTTATGGCTACACCTTC
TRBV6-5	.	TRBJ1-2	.	CASSYGGVGYGYTF	TGTGCCAGCAGTTACGGGGGGGTGGGCTATGGCTACACCTTC
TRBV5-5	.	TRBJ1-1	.	CASSLVQAEAFF	TGTGCCAGCAGCTTAGTCCAGGCTGAAGCTTTCTTT
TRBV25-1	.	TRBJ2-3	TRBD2	CGTSSSGDTQYF	TGCGGGACTAGCTCCTCAGGCGATACGCAGTATTTT
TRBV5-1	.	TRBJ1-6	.	CASSSGVGAESPLHF	TGCGCCAGCAGCTCCGGTGTTGGGGCAGAGTCACCCCTCCACTTT
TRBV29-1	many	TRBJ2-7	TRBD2	CSVTSLGPGEQYF	TGCAGCGTGACTAGCCTGGGACCGGGGGAGCAGTACTTC
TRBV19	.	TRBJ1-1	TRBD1	CASSLQGGLEAFF	TGTGCCAGTAGTTTACAAGGGGGCCTGGAAGCTTTCTTT
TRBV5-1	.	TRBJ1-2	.	CASSLAGDNYGYTF	TGCGCCAGCAGCTTGGCAGGGGATAACTATGGCTACACCTTC
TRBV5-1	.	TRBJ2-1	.	CASSLGQGGNEQFF	TGCGCCAGCAGCTTGGGTCAGGGTGGCAATGAGCAGTTCTTC
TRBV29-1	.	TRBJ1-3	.	CSVELDSGNTIYF	TGCAGCGTTGAACTCGACTCTGGAAACACCATATATTTT
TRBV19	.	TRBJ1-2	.	CASIQQGTNYGYTF	TGTGCCAGTATCCAACAGGGAACTAACTATGGCTACACCTTC
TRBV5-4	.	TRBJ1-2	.	CASSLAGTRINYGYTF	TGTGCCAGCAGCTTGGCCGGGACACGAATCAACTATGGCTACACCTTC
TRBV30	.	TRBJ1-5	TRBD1	CAWKGNRGAGAPQHF	TGTGCCTGGAAAGGGAACAGGGGCGCTGGGGCGCCCCAGCATTTT
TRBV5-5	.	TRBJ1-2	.	CASSERAGGYTF	TGTGCCAGCAGTGAGAGGGCTGGTGGCTACACCTTC